Listed below are T cell receptor beta chains from one sample, sequenced in a study of T cell responses to AZD1222 COVID-19 vaccine. Data came from immunoSEQ multiplex PCR; TCRdb stores just in-frame clones and leaves some out. The repertoire holds fewer than 200,000 clones, with around 94% as singletons. The material was peripheral blood, obtained on day 0 of AZD1222 vaccination. Receptors originate from an adult in good health. Both conserved end residues are part of each CDR3. D genes are given only for firm matches. Size is omitted from some rows. Given values are once, few, many or a class for expanded clones.

TRBD1 | - | TRBJ1-1 | TRBV7-9 | TGTGCCAGCAGCGTACAGGGGGGGACTGAAGCTTTCTTT | CASSVQGGTEAFF
- | - | TRBJ1-2 | TRBV7-2 | TGTGCCAGCAGCCCCCCAGGGCGCTACACCTTC | CASSPPGRYTF
- | - | TRBJ2-7 | TRBV19 | TGTGCCAGTAGCAGCAGGGCGGGGCAGTACTTC | CASSSRAGQYF
- | once | TRBJ1-3 | TRBV3-1/TRBV3-2 | TGTGCCAGCAGCCAAGTAGCCGGAAACACCATATATTTT | CASSQVAGNTIYF
TRBD1 | - | TRBJ2-7 | TRBV27 | TGTGCCAGCAGTTTTGCGACAGGGGGTGGGGAGCAGTACTTC | CASSFATGGGEQYF
- | - | TRBJ2-3 | TRBV7-9 | TGTGCCAGCAGCTCGCTTGGGAGGACAGATACGCAGTATTTT | CASSSLGRTDTQYF
- | - | TRBJ2-1 | TRBV18 | TGTGCCAGCTCACCACAGGGGTTTCCCCACAATGAGCAGTTCTTC | CASSPQGFPHNEQFF
TRBD1 | - | TRBJ2-3 | TRBV7-6 | TGTGCCAGCAGTCGCCCAATAACAAATCCACAGGGGCCGGGTCGGGCAGATACGCAGTATTTT | CASSRPITNPQGPGRADTQYF
TRBD1 | - | TRBJ1-2 | TRBV7-2 | TGTGCCAGCAGCTGGGGGACAGGGACTAACTATGGCTACACCTTC | CASSWGTGTNYGYTF
- | - | TRBJ2-7 | TRBV18 | TGTGCCAGCTCACCTCGGGACTTCTACGAGCAGTACTTC | CASSPRDFYEQYF
TRBD2 | - | TRBJ2-1 | TRBV19 | TGTGCCAGTAGTATAAGTAGGCTAGCGGATGAGCAGTTCTTC | CASSISRLADEQFF
- | - | TRBJ2-1 | TRBV4-1 | TGCGCCAGCAGCCAGGATAGCGGATCCTACAATGAGCAGTTCTTC | CASSQDSGSYNEQFF
TRBD2 | - | TRBJ2-1 | TRBV24-1 | TGTGCCACCAGGACCGAGCGGGAGTCCTACAATGAGCAGTTCTTC | CATRTERESYNEQFF
TRBD1 | once | TRBJ2-3 | TRBV6-5 | TGTGCCAGCAGGAGGGACAGGGAAAGTTCAGATACGCAGTATTTT | CASRRDRESSDTQYF
TRBD1 | - | TRBJ1-4 | TRBV28 | TGTGCCAGCAGTCCCGGGGTAGGACAGGGTAATGAAAAACTGTTTTTT | CASSPGVGQGNEKLFF
- | - | TRBJ1-1 | TRBV29-1 | TGCAGCGTAGCCCCCGGTTTGAACACTGAAGCTTTCTTT | CSVAPGLNTEAFF
- | - | TRBJ2-7 | TRBV27 | TGTGCCAGCAGTTTAGACAGGCCGCATCCCTACGAGCAGTACTTC | CASSLDRPHPYEQYF
- | few | TRBJ1-1 | TRBV5-1 | TGCGCCAGCAGCCCGGGCCTCAAGGGGGCTGAAGCTTTCTTT | CASSPGLKGAEAFF
- | - | TRBJ1-4 | TRBV10-2 | TGCGCCAGCAGTGGCCGAGGGGCATCGGGAGAAAAACTGTTTTTT | CASSGRGASGEKLFF
- | once | TRBJ1-1 | TRBV5-6 | TGTGCCAGCAGCCTGGGGGCTGAAGCTTTCTTT | CASSLGAEAFF
TRBD2 | - | TRBJ2-1 | TRBV5-4 | TGTGCCAGCAGCTTGGAAGGGACTAGCAAGGGCTACAATGAGCAGTTCTTC | CASSLEGTSKGYNEQFF
- | once | TRBJ1-2 | TRBV2 | TGTGCCAGCAGTGAGTTGGGGGGAACCCTCTATGGCTACACCTTC | CASSELGGTLYGYTF
- | - | TRBJ1-2 | TRBV19 | TGTGCCAGTAGTATAGCGGGAATCAATGGCTACACCTTC | CASSIAGINGYTF
- | - | TRBJ2-3 | TRBV18 | TGTGCCAGCTCACCTAGCCCCACAGATACGCAGTATTTT | CASSPSPTDTQYF
- | - | TRBJ1-4 | TRBV5-1 | TGCGCCAGCAGCTTGTCAGGGGCTCATGGCGGGGAACTGTTTTTT | CASSLSGAHGGELFF
TRBD1 | - | TRBJ1-3 | TRBV5-4 | TGTGCCAGCAGCATACGACAGGGAGAAAGAGGAAACACCATATATTTT | CASSIRQGERGNTIYF
- | - | TRBJ2-7 | TRBV4-1 | TGCGCCAGCAGCCAAGATAGGAGGGTGACGTCCTACGAGCAGTACTTC | CASSQDRRVTSYEQYF
- | - | TRBJ1-3 | TRBV13 | TGTGCCAGCAGCCCGAAGGGACCTTTATCTGGAAACACCATATATTTT | CASSPKGPLSGNTIYF
- | once | TRBJ2-7 | TRBV7-9 | TGTGCCAGCAGCCCGGGGGGCTTCGCGGCCTACGAGCAGTACTTC | CASSPGGFAAYEQYF
TRBD2 | - | TRBJ2-7 | TRBV10-2 | TGCGCCAGCTCGACTAGCGGGAGACTCTACGAGCAGTACTTC | CASSTSGRLYEQYF
- | - | TRBJ1-2 | TRBV10-3 | TGTGCCATCAGGGACACGGCAGGTGGCTACACCTTC | CAIRDTAGGYTF
- | - | TRBJ2-6 | TRBV7-2 | TGTGCCAGCAGCCCCTATAGGGGGGCCAACGTCCTGACTTTC | CASSPYRGANVLTF
TRBD1 | - | TRBJ1-2 | TRBV19 | TGTGCCAGTAGTATTACCGGACAGGGCAGTGACTATGGCTACACCTTC | CASSITGQGSDYGYTF
- | - | TRBJ2-3 | TRBV2 | TGTGCCAGCAGTGAACTGGGGAGAACAGATACGCAGTATTTT | CASSELGRTDTQYF
- | - | TRBJ1-2 | TRBV10-3 | TGTGCCATCAGTGAGTCTGACAGTCGTACTAACTATGGCTACACCTTC | CAISESDSRTNYGYTF
- | once | TRBJ1-5 | TRBV27 | TGTGCCAGCGCCCGGGTCACCAATCAGCCCCAGCATTTT | CASARVTNQPQHF
TRBD1 | - | TRBJ2-7 | TRBV29-1 | TGCAGCGTTTTCGACAGGGGGCGTTACGAGCAGTACTTC | CSVFDRGRYEQYF
- | - | TRBJ2-1 | TRBV6-1 | TGTGCCAGCAGTGAAGCGGGGGACGATGAGCAGTTCTTC | CASSEAGDDEQFF
TRBD2 | - | TRBJ2-7 | TRBV5-1 | TGCGCCAGCAGCTTGGCCGGCCTAGCGGGCGCATCCTACGAGCAGTACTTC | CASSLAGLAGASYEQYF
- | - | TRBJ1-4 | TRBV9 | TGTGCCAGCAGCGCAGACAGTTTTAGTGAAAAACTGTTTTTT | CASSADSFSEKLFF
TRBD1 | - | TRBJ1-2 | TRBV5-1 | TGCGCCAGCAGCGGGGCGGACAGGGGGCATGGCTACACCTTC | CASSGADRGHGYTF